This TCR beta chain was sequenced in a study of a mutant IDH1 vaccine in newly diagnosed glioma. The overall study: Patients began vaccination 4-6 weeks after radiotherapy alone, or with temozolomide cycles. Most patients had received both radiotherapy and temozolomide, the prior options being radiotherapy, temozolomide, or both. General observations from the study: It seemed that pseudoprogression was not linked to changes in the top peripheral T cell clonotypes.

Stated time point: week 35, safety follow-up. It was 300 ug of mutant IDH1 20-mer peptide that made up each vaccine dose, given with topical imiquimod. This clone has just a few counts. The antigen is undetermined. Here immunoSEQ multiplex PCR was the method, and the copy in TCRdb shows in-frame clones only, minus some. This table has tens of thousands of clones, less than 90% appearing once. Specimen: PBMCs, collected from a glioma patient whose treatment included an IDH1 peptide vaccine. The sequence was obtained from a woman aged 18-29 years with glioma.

CDR3 region: CASTLEGTEAFF. CDR3 sequence (DNA): TGTGCCAGCACCCTTGAGGGCACTGAAGCTTTCTTT. This chain uses TRBV5-5 with TRBJ1-1; D is ambiguous. The germline V gene has CDR1 SGHKS and CDR2 YYEKEE (reference sequence). Trimming left V 6 bases short and J 4 bases short, with 10 bases between. This CDR3 spans 12 amino acids.